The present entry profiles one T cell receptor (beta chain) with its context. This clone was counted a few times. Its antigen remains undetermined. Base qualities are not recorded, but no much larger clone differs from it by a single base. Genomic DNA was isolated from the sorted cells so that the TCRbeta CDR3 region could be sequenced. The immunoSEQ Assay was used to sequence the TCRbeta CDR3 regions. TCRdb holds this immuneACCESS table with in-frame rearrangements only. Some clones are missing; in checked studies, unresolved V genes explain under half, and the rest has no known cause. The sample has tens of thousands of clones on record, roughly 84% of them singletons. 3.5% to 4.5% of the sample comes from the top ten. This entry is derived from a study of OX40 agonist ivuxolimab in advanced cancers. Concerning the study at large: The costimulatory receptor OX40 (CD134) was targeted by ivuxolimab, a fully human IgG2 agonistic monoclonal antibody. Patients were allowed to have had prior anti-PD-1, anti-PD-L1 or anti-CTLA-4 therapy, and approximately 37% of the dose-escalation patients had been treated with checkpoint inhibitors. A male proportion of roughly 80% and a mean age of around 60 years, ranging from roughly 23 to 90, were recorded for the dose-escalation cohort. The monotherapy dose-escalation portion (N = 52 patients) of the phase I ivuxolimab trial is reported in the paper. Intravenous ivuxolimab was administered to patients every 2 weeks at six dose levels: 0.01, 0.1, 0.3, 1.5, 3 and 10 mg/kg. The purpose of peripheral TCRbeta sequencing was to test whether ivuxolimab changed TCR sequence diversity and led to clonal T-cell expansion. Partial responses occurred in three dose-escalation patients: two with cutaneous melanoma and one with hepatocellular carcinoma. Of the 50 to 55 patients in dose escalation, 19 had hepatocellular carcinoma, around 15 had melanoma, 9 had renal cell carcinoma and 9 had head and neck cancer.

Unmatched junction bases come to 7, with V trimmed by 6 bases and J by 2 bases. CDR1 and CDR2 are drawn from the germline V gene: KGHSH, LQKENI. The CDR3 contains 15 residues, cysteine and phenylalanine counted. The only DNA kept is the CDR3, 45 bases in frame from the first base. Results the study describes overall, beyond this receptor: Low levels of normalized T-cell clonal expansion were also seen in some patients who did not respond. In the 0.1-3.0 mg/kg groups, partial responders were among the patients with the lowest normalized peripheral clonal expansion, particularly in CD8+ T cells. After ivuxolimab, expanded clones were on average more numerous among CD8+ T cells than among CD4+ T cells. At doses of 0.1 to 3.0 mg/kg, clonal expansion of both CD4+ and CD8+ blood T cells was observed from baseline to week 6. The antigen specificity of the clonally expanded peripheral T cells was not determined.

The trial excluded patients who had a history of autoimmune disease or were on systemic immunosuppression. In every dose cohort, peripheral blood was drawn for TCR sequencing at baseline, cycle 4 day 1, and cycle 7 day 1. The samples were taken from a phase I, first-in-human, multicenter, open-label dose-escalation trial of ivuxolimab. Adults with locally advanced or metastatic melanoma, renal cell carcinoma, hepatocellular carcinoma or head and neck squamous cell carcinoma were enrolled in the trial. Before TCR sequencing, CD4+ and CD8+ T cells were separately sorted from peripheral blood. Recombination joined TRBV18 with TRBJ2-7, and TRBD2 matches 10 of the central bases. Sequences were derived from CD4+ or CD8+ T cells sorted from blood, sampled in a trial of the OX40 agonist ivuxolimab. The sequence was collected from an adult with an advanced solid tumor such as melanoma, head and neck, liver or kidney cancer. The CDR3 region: CASSMLLAGTYEQYF. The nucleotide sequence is TGTGCCAGCTCGATGCTACTAGCGGGGACCTACGAGCAGTACTTC.